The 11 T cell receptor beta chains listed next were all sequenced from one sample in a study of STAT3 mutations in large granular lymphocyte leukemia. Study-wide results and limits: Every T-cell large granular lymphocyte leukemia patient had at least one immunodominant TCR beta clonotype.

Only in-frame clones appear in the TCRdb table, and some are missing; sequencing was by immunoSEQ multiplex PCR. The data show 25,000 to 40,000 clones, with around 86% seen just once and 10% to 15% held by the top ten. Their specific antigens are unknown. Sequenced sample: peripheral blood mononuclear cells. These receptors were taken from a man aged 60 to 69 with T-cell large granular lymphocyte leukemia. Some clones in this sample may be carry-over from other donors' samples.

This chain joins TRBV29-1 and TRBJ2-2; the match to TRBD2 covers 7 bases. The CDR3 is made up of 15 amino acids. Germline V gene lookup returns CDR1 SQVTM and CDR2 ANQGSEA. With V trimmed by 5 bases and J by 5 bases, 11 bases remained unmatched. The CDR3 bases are TGCAGCGTTCGGGTCTCTAGCGGTGGGACCGGGGAGCTGTTTTTT. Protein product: CSVRVSSGGTGELFF.

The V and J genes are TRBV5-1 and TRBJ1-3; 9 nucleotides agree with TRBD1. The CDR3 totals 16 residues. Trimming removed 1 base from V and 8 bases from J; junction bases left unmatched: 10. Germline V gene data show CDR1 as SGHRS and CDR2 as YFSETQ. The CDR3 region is CASSLSRTGAMDTIYF. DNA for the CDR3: TGCGCCAGCAGCTTGTCCCGGACAGGGGCCATGGACACCATATATTTT.

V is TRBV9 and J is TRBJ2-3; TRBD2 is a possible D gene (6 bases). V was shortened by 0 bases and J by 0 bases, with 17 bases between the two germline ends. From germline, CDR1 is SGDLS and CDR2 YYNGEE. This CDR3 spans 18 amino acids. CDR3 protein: CASSVGAGYTSSTDTQYF. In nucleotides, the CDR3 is TGTGCCAGCAGCGTAGGGGCGGGATACACCTCTAGCACAGATACGCAGTATTTT.

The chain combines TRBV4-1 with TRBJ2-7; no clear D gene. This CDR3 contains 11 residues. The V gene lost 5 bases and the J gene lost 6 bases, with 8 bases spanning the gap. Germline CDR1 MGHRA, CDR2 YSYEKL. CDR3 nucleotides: TGCGCCAGCAGCAACGTCCTCGAGCAGTACTTC. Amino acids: CASSNVLEQYF.

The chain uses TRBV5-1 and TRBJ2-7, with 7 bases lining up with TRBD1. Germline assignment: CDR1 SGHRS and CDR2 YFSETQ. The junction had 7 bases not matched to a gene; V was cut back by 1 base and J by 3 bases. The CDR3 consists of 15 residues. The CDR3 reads CASSLRRGLIYEQYF. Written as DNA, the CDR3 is TGCGCCAGCAGCTTGCGAAGGGGGCTTATCTACGAGCAGTACTTC.

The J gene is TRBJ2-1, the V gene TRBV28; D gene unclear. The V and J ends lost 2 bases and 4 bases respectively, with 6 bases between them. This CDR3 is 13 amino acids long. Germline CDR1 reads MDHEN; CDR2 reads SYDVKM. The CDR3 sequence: CASSLVRYNEQFF. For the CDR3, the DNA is TGTGCCAGCAGTTTAGTTAGGTACAATGAGCAGTTCTTC. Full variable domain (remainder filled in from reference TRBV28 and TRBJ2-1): DVKVTQSSRYLVKRTGEKVFLECVQDMDHENMFWYRQDPGLGLRLIYFSYDVKMKEKGDIPEGYSVSREKKERFSLILESASTNQTSMYLCASSLVRYNEQFFGPGTRLTVL.

In DNA, the CDR3 is TGTGCCAGCACCCGGACAGGGGCTAATCAGCCCCAGCATTTT. It codes for CASTRTGANQPQHF. The rearrangement joins TRBV5-5 to TRBJ1-5; 9 bases are shared with TRBD1. V gave up 6 bases and J gave up 4 bases; unmatched junction bases: 5. Germline assignment: CDR1 SGHKS and CDR2 YYEKEE (reference sequence). This CDR3 is built from 14 residues.

CDR3 DNA: TGTGCCAGCAGTTGGACTAGCGGGAGAACAGATACGCAGTATTTT. Protein: CASSWTSGRTDTQYF. The chain uses TRBV6-6 and TRBJ2-3, with TRBD2 matching over 13 bases. There are 15 residues in the CDR3. From germline, CDR1 is MNHNY and CDR2 SVGAGI (reference sequence). V lost 4 bases to trimming and J lost 3 bases; unmatched junction nucleotides: 1.

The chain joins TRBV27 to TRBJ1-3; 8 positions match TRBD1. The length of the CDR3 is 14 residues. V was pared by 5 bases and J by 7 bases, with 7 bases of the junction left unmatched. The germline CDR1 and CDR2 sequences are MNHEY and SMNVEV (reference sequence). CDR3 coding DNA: TGTGCCAGCAGTCCTCGGGACAGGTTGAACACCATATATTTT. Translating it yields CASSPRDRLNTIYF.

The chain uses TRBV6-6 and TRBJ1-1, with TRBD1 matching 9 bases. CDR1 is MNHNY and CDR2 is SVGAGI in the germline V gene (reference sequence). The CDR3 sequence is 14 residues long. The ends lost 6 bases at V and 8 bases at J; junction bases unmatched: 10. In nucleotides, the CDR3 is TGTGCCAGCAGGAACTCCGGGACAGGGATAGAAGCTTTCTTT. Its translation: CASRNSGTGIEAFF.

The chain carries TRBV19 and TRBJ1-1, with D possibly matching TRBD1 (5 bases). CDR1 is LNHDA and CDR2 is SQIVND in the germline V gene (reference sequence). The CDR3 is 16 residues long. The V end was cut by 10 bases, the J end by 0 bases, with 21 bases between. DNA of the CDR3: TGTGCCACCCGACGTACCGGGGGAACCTTGAACACTGAAGCTTTCTTT. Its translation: CATRRTGGTLNTEAFF.